A selection of T cell receptor beta chains follows, all from one sample in a study of OX40 agonist ivuxolimab in advanced cancers. Repertoires were generated with immunoSEQ multiplex PCR, while TCRdb's copy carries only in-frame clones and drops some. The sample lists 70,000 to 85,000 clones, around 90% seen once, with 5.5% to 6% in the top ten. The material sequenced was CD4+ or CD8+ T cells sorted from blood, taken in a trial of the OX40 agonist ivuxolimab. The receptor set was obtained from an adult with an advanced solid tumor such as melanoma, head and neck, liver or kidney cancer. Both conserved end residues are part of each CDR3. A D gene is named only where the DNA matches it firmly. For some rows the clone size is stated as once, few or many, or as a class when expanded; others skip it.

v_call	d_call	j_call	clone_size	cdr3_aa	cdr3_nt
TRBV4-1	TRBD2	TRBJ2-7	-	CASSQEGGSRYEQYF	TGCGCCAGCAGCCAAGAAGGCGGGAGTCGGTACGAGCAGTACTTC
TRBV7-3	TRBD1	TRBJ2-7	few	CASSFTTGGSYEQYF	TGTGCCAGCAGCTTCACGACAGGGGGGTCCTACGAGCAGTACTTC
TRBV9	-	TRBJ2-4	-	CASSPYLAKNIQYF	TGTGCCAGCAGCCCCTACTTAGCCAAAAACATTCAGTACTTC
TRBV10-3	TRBD2	TRBJ2-7	-	CAISELASGLHEQYF	TGTGCCATCAGTGAGCTGGCTAGCGGGTTACACGAGCAGTACTTC
TRBV9	-	TRBJ2-7	-	CASSVAGLSSYEQYF	TGTGCCAGCAGCGTAGCCGGGTTAAGCTCCTACGAGCAGTACTTC
TRBV6-1	-	TRBJ2-7	-	CASSELDGLSYEQYF	TGTGCCAGCAGTGAATTAGATGGACTCTCCTACGAGCAGTACTTC
TRBV4-1	-	TRBJ2-1	-	CASSTIADSYNEQFF	TGCGCCAGCTCGACCATAGCGGACTCCTACAATGAGCAGTTCTTC
TRBV7-2	-	TRBJ2-3	-	CASSLGSGSHTDTQYF	TGTGCCAGCAGCTTAGGGTCCGGTTCCCACACAGATACGCAGTATTTT
TRBV2	TRBD1	TRBJ1-2	-	CASSEVDRVGYTF	TGTGCCAGCAGTGAAGTAGACAGGGTAGGCTACACCTTC
TRBV9	-	TRBJ2-5	-	CASSAGSETQYF	TGTGCCAGCAGCGCGGGATCGGAGACCCAGTACTTC
TRBV2	-	TRBJ1-1	-	CAIVKGGRRGAFF	TGTGCCATCGTAAAGGGGGGGCGGCGTGGGGCTTTCTTT
TRBV27	-	TRBJ1-5	once	CASSLDRNQPQHF	TGTGCCAGCAGTTTAGACAGAAATCAGCCCCAGCATTTT
TRBV27	TRBD1	TRBJ2-7	-	CASSFGQGPEQYF	TGTGCCAGCAGTTTTGGACAGGGCCCCGAGCAGTACTTC
TRBV19	TRBD2	TRBJ2-7	-	CASSPRLAGSSYEQYF	TGTGCCAGTAGTCCACGACTAGCGGGATCCTCCTACGAGCAGTACTTC
TRBV27	TRBD1	TRBJ1-1	-	CASSPRQGPNTEAFF	TGTGCCAGCAGTCCCCGACAGGGCCCGAACACTGAAGCTTTCTTT
TRBV11-1	-	TRBJ1-3	-	CASEGSSGNTIYF	TGTGCCAGCGAGGGGAGCTCTGGAAACACCATATATTTT
TRBV19	TRBD2	TRBJ2-5	-	CASSPGTSALRGQETQYF	TGTGCCAGTAGTCCCGGGACTAGCGCCTTAAGGGGACAAGAGACCCAGTACTTC
TRBV5-4	-	TRBJ2-1	-	CASGLVYNEQFF	TGTGCCAGCGGCTTGGTTTACAATGAGCAGTTCTTC
TRBV4-3	-	TRBJ1-1	-	CASSQFQAGTEAFF	TGCGCCAGCAGCCAATTTCAAGCCGGCACTGAAGCTTTCTTT
TRBV5-5	TRBD2	TRBJ2-3	-	CASSPSGSWADTQYF	TGTGCCAGCAGCCCAAGCGGGAGCTGGGCAGATACGCAGTATTTT
TRBV7-2	-	TRBJ2-7	-	CASSPWTDSYEQYF	TGTGCCAGCAGTCCTTGGACAGACTCCTACGAGCAGTACTTC
TRBV9	TRBD2	TRBJ2-3	-	CASSVVASGVSSDTQYF	TGTGCCAGCAGCGTAGTGGCTAGCGGGGTCTCGTCGGATACGCAGTATTTT
TRBV7-8	TRBD2	TRBJ2-2	-	CASSSTSGQNTGELFF	TGTGCCAGCAGCTCCACTAGCGGACAGAACACCGGGGAGCTGTTTTTT
TRBV27	-	TRBJ1-1	-	CASSLIGAEAFF	TGTGCCAGCAGTTTAATAGGGGCTGAAGCTTTCTTT
TRBV27	TRBD2	TRBJ2-5	-	CASSIISGGQETQYF	TGTGCCAGCAGTATAATTAGCGGGGGACAAGAGACCCAGTACTTC
TRBV5-1	-	TRBJ1-1	-	CASSLAGGRGTEAFF	TGCGCCAGCAGCTTGGCGGGGGGCCGGGGGACTGAAGCTTTCTTT
TRBV7-3	-	TRBJ2-1	-	CASSFYRTSSYNEQFF	TGTGCCAGCAGCTTCTACAGGACCAGCTCCTACAATGAGCAGTTCTTC
TRBV30	-	TRBJ2-3	-	CAWGQTSSTDTQYF	TGTGCCTGGGGACAGACCTCTAGCACAGATACGCAGTATTTT
TRBV11-2	-	TRBJ1-1	-	CASSPILNTEAFF	TGTGCCAGCAGCCCGATCCTGAACACTGAAGCTTTCTTT
TRBV7-8	-	TRBJ1-1	-	CASSLGGTTEAFF	TGTGCCAGCAGCTTAGGGGGGACCACTGAAGCTTTCTTT
TRBV4-1	-	TRBJ2-1	-	CASSQDLTGTQFF	TGCGCCAGCAGCCAAGATCTAACGGGGACGCAGTTCTTC
TRBV19	TRBD2	TRBJ2-1	-	CASTTSGSNEQFF	TGTGCCAGTACCACTAGCGGGAGTAATGAGCAGTTCTTC
TRBV19	TRBD1	TRBJ1-1	few	CASSPGTGVNTEAFF	TGTGCCAGTAGCCCCGGGACAGGGGTGAACACTGAAGCTTTCTTT
TRBV5-6	TRBD2	TRBJ2-3	-	CASSLLAGFGTDTQYF	TGTGCCAGCAGCCTCTTAGCGGGGTTCGGCACAGATACGCAGTATTTT
TRBV7-6	-	TRBJ2-1	-	CASSLILASYNEQFF	TGTGCCAGCAGCTTAATACTAGCCTCCTACAATGAGCAGTTCTTC
TRBV27	-	TRBJ2-7	-	CASSLGGEHYEQYF	TGTGCCAGCAGTTTGGGTGGGGAGCACTACGAGCAGTACTTC
TRBV5-1	-	TRBJ2-1	-	CASSPVDRTSNEQFF	TGCGCCAGCAGCCCGGTCGACAGGACTTCTAATGAGCAGTTCTTC
TRBV7-9	TRBD1	TRBJ2-2	-	CASSRTGANGELFF	TGTGCCAGCAGCCGAACAGGGGCCAACGGGGAGCTGTTTTTT
TRBV6-1	-	TRBJ2-1	-	CASSLMSVLQFF	TGTGCCAGCAGTCTTATGAGCGTTCTGCAGTTCTTC
TRBV11-2	TRBD1	TRBJ1-2	few	CASSPGTVYGYTF	TGTGCCAGCAGCCCGGGGACAGTCTATGGCTACACCTTC
TRBV13	TRBD2	TRBJ2-5	-	CASRPWGEGETQYF	TGTGCCAGCAGACCGTGGGGGGAGGGAGAGACCCAGTACTTC
TRBV6-5	TRBD1	TRBJ2-1	once	CASSYSWGTVNNEQFF	TGTGCCAGCAGTTACTCATGGGGGACAGTCAACAATGAGCAGTTCTTC
TRBV7-9	-	TRBJ2-2	few	CASTSPAGELFF	TGTGCCAGCACCTCTCCAGCCGGGGAGCTGTTTTTT
TRBV27	TRBD2	TRBJ2-1	once	CASIPGLALSSYNEQFF	TGTGCCAGCATCCCAGGACTAGCTTTGAGCTCCTACAATGAGCAGTTCTTC
TRBV10-1	TRBD2	TRBJ2-3	-	CASITSGRLSPDTQYF	TGCGCCAGCATCACTAGCGGGAGACTGAGCCCAGATACGCAGTATTTT
TRBV28	-	TRBJ1-2	-	CASSPTPPTPDYGYTF	TGTGCCAGCAGTCCAACCCCCCCAACGCCCGACTATGGCTACACCTTC
TRBV14	-	TRBJ2-2	-	CASSQGRTGELFF	TGTGCCAGCAGCCAAGGCCGGACCGGGGAGCTGTTTTTT
TRBV7-9	TRBD1	TRBJ2-1	-	CASSYPGQGYNEQFF	TGTGCCAGCAGCTATCCGGGACAGGGGTACAATGAGCAGTTCTTC